This T cell receptor beta chain stems from a study of Graves' ophthalmopathy and Graves' hyperthyroidism. This clonotype came up many times. The antigen is unknown. Points from the study as a whole: Distinction of ophthalmopathy from stable hyperthyroidism by a 13-signature model reached 85% to 90% sensitivity and 75% to 83% specificity. Detected in blood as well were most expanded thyroid clonotypes with frequency above 0.001.

V trimming: 6 bases; J trimming: 1 base; junction bases outside the gene matches: 8. This CDR3 has 15 amino acids. Germline V lookup: CDR1 SGHAT, CDR2 FQNNGV. Amplification from RNA transcripts yielded the TCR beta CDR3 regions. RT-PCR with HTBI primers came first, then second-round multiplex PCR. MiXCR, applied by TCRdb to the multiplex PCR reads, yields one record per CDR3 protein. Among roughly 380,000 distinct CDR3 sequences listed, over 15% were seen once. The sequenced material came from peripheral blood. This sequence originates from a woman between 18 and 29 years old with stable Graves' hyperthyroidism. The rearrangement joins TRBV11-2 to TRBJ2-5; 7 bases fit TRBD2. In DNA form, the CDR3 reads TGTGCCAGCAGTTGGATAGCGGGTTTCCAAGAGACCCAGTACTTC. Amino acid sequence: CASSWIAGFQETQYF.